The TCR beta chain described here comes from a study of shared clonotypes between healthy human individuals. General study results and limits: In the sorted subsets, rarefaction showed sequencing was incomplete despite large depth. Shared across a few donors were around 5% of the naive CD4 clonotypes.

V gave up 3 bases and J gave up 2 bases; unmatched junction bases: 12. CDR3 length: 17 residues. Germline CDR1 SEHNR, CDR2 FQNEAQ (reference sequence). Of note for this clone: No antigen is known for it.

Repertoires were generated with immunoSEQ multiplex PCR, while TCRdb's copy carries only in-frame clones and drops some. The sample lists 1.6 million or so clones, more than 95% occurring once. This chain joins TRBV7-9 and TRBJ2-7; TRBD1 matches 8 bases. This TCR derives from a man aged 25 to 40 in good health. Material: naive CD4+ T cells sorted from blood. Subset here: CD45RA+ positively selected. This CDR3 is CASSLRTGTDRPYEQYF. CDR3 bases: TGTGCCAGCAGCTTGAGGACAGGGACCGATAGACCCTACGAGCAGTACTTC. The whole variable domain, filled in from reference TRBV7-9 and TRBJ2-7, reads DTGVSQNPRHKITKRGQNVTFRCDPISEHNRLYWYRQTLGQGPEFLTYFQNEAQLEKSRLLSDRFSAERPKGSFSTLEIQRTEQGDSAMYLCASSLRTGTDRPYEQYFGPGTRLTVT.